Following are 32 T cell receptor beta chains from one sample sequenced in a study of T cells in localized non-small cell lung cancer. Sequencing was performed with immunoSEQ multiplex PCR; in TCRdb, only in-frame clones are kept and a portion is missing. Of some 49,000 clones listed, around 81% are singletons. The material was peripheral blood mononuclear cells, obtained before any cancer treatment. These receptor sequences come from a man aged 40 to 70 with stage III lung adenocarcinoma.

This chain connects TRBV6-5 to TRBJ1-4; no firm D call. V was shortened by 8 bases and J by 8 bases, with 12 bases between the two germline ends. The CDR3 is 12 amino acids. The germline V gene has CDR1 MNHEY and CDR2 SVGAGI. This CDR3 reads CASGLMGEKLFF. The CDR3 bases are TGTGCCAGCGGGCTGATGGGGGAAAAACTGTTTTTT.

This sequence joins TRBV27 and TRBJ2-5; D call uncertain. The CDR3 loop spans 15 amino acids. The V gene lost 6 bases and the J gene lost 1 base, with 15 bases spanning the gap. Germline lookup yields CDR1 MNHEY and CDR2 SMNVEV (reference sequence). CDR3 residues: CASRIKSQAQETQYF. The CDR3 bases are TGTGCCAGCAGAATAAAAAGCCAGGCCCAAGAGACCCAGTACTTC.

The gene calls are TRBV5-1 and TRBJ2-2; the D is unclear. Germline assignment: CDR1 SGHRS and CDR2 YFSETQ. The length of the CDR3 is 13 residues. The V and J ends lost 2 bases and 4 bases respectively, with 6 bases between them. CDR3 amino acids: CASSLDITGELFF. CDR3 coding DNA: TGCGCCAGCAGCTTAGACATCACCGGGGAGCTGTTTTTT. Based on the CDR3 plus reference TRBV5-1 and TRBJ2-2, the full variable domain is KAGVTQTPRYLIKTRGQQVTLSCSPISGHRSVSWYQQTPGQGLQFLFEYFSETQRNKGNFPGRFSGRQFSNSRSEMNVSTLELGDSALYLCASSLDITGELFFGEGSRLTVL.

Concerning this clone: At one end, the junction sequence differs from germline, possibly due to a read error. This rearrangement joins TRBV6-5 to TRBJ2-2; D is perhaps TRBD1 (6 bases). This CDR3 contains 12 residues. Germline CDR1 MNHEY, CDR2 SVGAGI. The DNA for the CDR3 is TGTGCCTGCAGGGGATTGGCCGGGGAGCTGTTTTTT. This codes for CACRGLAGELFF.

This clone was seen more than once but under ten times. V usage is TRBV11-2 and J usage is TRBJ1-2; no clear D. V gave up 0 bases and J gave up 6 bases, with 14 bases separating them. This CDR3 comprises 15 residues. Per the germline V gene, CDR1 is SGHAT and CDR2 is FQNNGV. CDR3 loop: CASSLERRLAHGYTF. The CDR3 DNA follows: TGTGCCAGCAGCTTAGAAAGAAGGCTCGCCCATGGCTACACCTTC.

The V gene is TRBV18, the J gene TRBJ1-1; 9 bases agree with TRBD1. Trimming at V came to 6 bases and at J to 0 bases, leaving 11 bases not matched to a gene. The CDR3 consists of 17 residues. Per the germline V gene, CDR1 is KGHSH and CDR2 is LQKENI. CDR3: CASSKRGQGPMNTEAFF. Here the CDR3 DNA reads TGTGCCAGCTCCAAAAGGGGACAGGGCCCGATGAACACTGAAGCTTTCTTT.

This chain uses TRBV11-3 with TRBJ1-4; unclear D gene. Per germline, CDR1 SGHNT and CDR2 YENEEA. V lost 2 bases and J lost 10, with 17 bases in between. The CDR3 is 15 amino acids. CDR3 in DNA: TGTGCCAGCAGCTTATCGGCACACCCGCCAGGAAAACTGTTTTTT. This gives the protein CASSLSAHPPGKLFF.

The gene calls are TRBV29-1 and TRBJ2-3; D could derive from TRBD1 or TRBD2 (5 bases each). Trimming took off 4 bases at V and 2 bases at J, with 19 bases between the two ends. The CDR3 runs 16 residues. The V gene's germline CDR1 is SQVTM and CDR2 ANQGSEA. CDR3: CSVARGPARVTDTQYF. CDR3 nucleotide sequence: TGCAGCGTTGCAAGGGGACCAGCGAGGGTCACAGATACGCAGTATTTT.

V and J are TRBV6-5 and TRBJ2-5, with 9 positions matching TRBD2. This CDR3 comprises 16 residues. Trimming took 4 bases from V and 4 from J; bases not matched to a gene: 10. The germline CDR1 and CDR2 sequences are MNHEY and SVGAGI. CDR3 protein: CASSSPTAGGIETQYF. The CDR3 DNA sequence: TGTGCCAGCAGTTCCCCTACAGCGGGGGGTATAGAGACCCAGTACTTC.

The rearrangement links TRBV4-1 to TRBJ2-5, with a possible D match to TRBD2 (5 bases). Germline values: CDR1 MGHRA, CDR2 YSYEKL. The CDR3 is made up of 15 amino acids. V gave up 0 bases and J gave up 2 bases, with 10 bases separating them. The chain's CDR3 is CASSQEGRTQETQYF. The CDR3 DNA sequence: TGCGCCAGCAGCCAAGAAGGGCGGACTCAAGAGACCCAGTACTTC.

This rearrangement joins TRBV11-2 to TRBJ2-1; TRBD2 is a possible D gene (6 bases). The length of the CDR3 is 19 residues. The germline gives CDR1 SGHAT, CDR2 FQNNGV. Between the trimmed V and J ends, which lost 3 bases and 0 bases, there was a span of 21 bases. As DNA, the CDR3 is TGTGCCAGCAGCTTTAGACCCCCGCACGGGGGTTCCTCCTACAATGAGCAGTTCTTC. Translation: CASSFRPPHGGSSYNEQFF.

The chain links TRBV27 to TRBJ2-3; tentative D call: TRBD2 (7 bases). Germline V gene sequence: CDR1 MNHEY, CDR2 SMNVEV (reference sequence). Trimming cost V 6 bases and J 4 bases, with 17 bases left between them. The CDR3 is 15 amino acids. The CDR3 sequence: CASRGLRGASDTQYF. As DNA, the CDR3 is TGTGCCAGCAGAGGACTTCGGGGGGCATCAGATACGCAGTATTTT.

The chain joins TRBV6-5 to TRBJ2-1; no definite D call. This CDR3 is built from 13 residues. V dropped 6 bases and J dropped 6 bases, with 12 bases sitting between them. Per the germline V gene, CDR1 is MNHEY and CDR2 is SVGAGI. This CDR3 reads CASRDPRFNEQFF. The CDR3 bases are TGTGCCAGCAGGGACCCCCGGTTCAATGAGCAGTTCTTC.

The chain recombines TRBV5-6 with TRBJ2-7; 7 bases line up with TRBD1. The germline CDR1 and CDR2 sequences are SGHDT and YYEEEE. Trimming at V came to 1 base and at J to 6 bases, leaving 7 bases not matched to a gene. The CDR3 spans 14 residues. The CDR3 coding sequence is TGTGCCAGCAGCTTGTTGAGACAGGGCGCCGAGCAGTACTTC. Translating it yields CASSLLRQGAEQYF.

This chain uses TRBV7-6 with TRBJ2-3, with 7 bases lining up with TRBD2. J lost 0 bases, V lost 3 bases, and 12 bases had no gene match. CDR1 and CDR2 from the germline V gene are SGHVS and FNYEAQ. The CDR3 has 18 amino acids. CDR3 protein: CASSFPLSGGISTDTQYF. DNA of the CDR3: TGTGCCAGCAGCTTCCCCCTTTCGGGGGGTATTAGCACAGATACGCAGTATTTT.

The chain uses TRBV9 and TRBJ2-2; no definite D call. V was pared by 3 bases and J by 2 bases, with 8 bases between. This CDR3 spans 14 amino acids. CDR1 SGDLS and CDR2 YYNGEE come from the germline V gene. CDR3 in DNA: TGTGCCAGCAGCGGCCCCCAAAACACCGGGGAGCTGTTTTTT. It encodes CASSGPQNTGELFF.

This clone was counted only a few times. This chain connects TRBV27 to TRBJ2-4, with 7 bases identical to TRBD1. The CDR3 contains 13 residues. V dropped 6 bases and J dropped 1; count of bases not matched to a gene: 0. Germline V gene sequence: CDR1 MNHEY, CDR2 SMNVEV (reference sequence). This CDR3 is CASRTGAKNIQYF. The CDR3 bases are TGTGCCAGCAGGACAGGGGCCAAAAACATTCAGTACTTC.

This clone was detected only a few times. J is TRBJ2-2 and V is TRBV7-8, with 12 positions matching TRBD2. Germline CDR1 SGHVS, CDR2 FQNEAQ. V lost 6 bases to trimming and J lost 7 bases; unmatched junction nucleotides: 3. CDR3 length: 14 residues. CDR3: CASRRTSGDGELFF. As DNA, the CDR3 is TGTGCCAGCAGGAGGACTAGCGGGGACGGGGAGCTGTTTTTT.

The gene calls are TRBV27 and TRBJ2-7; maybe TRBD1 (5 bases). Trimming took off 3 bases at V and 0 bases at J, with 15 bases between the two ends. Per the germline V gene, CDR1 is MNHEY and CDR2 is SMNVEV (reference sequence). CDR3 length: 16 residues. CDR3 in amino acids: CASSLGPGLGSYEQYF. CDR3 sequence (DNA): TGTGCCAGCAGTTTGGGCCCAGGGTTGGGCTCCTACGAGCAGTACTTC.

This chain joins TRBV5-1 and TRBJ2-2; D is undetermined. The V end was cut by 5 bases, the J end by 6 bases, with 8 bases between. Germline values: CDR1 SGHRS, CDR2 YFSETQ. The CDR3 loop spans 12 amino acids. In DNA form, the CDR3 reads TGCGCCAGCAGTTATACATCCGGGGAGCTGTTTTTT. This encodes CASSYTSGELFF.

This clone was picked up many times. The CDR3 DNA is TGCAGCGTTGCCCTGCCTAGCTCCTACGAGCAGTACTTC. This translates into CSVALPSSYEQYF. The V and J genes are TRBV29-1 and TRBJ2-7; the D is unclear. CDR3 length: 13 residues. The ends were cut back, 4 bases at V and 0 bases at J, with 10 bases in the middle. Germline V CDR1 and CDR2: SQVTM, ANQGSEA.

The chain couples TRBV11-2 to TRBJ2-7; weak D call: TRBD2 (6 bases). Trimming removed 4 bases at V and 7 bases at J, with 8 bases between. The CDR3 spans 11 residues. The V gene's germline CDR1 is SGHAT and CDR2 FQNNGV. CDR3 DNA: TGTGCCAGCAGCTCGACTAGAGAGCAGTACTTC. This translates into CASSSTREQYF.

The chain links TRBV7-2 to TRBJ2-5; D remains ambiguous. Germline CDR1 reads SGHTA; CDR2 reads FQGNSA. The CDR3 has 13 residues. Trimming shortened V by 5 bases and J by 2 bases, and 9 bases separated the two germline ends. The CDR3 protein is CASSPRQQETQYF. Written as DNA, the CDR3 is TGTGCCAGCAGCCCCCGGCAACAAGAGACCCAGTACTTC.

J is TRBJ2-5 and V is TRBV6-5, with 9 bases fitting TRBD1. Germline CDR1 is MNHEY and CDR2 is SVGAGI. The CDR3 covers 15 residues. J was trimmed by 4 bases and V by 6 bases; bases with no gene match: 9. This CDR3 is CASSPGQGFRETQYF. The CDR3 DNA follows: TGTGCCAGCAGCCCGGGACAGGGTTTCAGAGAGACCCAGTACTTC.

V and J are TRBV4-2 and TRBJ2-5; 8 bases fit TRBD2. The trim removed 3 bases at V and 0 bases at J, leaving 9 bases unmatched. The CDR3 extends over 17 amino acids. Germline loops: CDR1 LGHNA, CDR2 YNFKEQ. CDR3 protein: CASSQARAGAYQETQYF. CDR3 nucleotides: TGTGCCAGCAGCCAGGCTCGAGCGGGGGCCTACCAAGAGACCCAGTACTTC.

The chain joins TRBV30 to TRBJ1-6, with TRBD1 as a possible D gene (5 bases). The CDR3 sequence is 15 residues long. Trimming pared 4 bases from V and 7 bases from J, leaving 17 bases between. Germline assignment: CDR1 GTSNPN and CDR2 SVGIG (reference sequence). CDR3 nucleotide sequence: TGTGCCTGGACCAACGGAGGGGCCGGGAATTCACCCCTCCACTTT. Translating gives CAWTNGGAGNSPLHF.

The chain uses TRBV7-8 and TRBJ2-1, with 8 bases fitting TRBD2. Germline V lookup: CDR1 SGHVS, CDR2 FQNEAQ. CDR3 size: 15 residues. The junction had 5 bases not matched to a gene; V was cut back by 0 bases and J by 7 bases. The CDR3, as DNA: TGTGCCAGCAGCTTAGCGGCCGGGGGGGCAAATGAGCAGTTCTTC. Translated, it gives CASSLAAGGANEQFF.

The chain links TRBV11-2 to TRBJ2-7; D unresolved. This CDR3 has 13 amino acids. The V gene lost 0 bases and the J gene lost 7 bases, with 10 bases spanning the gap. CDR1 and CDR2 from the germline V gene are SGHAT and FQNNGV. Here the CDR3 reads CASSLDYGREQYF. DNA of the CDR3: TGTGCCAGCAGCTTAGATTACGGAAGAGAGCAGTACTTC.

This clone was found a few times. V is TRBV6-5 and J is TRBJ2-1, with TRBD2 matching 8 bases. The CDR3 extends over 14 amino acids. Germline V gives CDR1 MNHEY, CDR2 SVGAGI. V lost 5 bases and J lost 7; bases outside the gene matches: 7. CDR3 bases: TGTGCCAGCAGTCGGGGGGGGCCTCGGAATGAGCAGTTCTTC. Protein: CASSRGGPRNEQFF.

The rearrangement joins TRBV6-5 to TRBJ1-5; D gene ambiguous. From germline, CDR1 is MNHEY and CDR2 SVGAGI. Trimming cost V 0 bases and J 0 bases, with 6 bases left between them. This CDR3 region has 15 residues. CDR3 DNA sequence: TGTGCCAGCAGTTACTCCGCCTATAGCAATCAGCCCCAGCATTTT. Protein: CASSYSAYSNQPQHF.

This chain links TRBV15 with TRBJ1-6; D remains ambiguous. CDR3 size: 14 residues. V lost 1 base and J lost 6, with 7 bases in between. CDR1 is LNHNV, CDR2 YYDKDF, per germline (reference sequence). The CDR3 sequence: CATSRASVNSPLHF. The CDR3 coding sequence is TGTGCCACCAGCAGAGCGTCAGTTAATTCACCCCTCCACTTT.

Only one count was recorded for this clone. The CDR3 DNA is TGTGCCAGCAGTGATACGGGACCCAACAATGAGCAGTTCTTC. This encodes CASSDTGPNNEQFF. The rearrangement links TRBV6-4 to TRBJ2-1; the D call may be TRBD1 or TRBD2 (5 bases each). V was trimmed by 3 bases and J by 5 bases, leaving 11 bases between them. CDR1 and CDR2 (germline): MRHNA, SNTAGT. CDR3 length: 14 amino acids.